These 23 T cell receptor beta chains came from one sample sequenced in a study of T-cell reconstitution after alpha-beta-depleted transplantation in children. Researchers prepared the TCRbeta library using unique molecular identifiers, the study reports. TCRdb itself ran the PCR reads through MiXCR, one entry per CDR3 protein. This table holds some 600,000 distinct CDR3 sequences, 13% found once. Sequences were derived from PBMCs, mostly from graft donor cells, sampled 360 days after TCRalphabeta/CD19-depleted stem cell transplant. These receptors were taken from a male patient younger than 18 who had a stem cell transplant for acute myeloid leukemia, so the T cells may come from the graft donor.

For the CDR3, the DNA is TGCAGTGCTAGTAGTTATTTCGGCCGACAAGGCTCCTACGAGCAGTACTTC. It specifies CSASSYFGRQGSYEQYF. J is TRBJ2-7 and V is TRBV20-1; D is undetermined. This CDR3 region has 17 residues. Germline values: CDR1 DFQATT, CDR2 SNEGSKA (reference sequence). V was trimmed by 3 bases and J by 0 bases, leaving 21 bases between them.

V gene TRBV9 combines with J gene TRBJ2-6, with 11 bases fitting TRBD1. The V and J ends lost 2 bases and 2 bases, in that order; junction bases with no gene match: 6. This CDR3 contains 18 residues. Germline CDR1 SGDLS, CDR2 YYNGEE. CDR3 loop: CASSVVPGQGAGANVLTF. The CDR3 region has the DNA TGTGCCAGCAGCGTCGTCCCGGGACAGGGGGCTGGGGCCAACGTCCTGACTTTC.

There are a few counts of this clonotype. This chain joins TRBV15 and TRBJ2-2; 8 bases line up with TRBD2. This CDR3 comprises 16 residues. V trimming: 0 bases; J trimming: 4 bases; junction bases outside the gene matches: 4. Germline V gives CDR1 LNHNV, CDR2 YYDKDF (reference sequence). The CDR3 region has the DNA TGTGCCACCAGCAGAGATCTAGCGGGCATCACCGGGGAGCTGTTTTTT. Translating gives CATSRDLAGITGELFF.

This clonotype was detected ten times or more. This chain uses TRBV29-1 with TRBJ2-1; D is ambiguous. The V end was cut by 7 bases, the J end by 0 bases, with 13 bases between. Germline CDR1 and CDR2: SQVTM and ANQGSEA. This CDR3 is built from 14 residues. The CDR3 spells CSGIDIASYNEQFF. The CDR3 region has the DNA TGCAGCGGTATAGACATTGCCTCCTACAATGAGCAGTTCTTC.

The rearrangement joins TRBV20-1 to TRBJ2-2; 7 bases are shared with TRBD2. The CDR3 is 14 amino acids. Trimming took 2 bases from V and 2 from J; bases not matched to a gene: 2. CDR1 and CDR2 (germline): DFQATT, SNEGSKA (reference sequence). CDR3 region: CSARRLANTGELFF. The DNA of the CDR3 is TGCAGTGCTAGAAGACTAGCTAACACCGGGGAGCTGTTTTTT.

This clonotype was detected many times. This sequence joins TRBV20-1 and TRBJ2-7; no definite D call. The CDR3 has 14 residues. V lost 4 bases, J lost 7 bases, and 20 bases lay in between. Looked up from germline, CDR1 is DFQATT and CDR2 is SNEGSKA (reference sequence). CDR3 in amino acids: CSATIRLHGWEQYF. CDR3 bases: TGCAGTGCTACCATTCGCCTCCACGGCTGGGAGCAGTACTTC.

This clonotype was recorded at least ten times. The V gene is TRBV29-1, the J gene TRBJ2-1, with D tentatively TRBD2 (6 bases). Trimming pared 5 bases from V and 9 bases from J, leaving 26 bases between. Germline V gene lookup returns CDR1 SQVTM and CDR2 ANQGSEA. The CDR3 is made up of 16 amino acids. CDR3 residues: CSVPYGQRGRYSEQFF. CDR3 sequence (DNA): TGCAGCGTTCCTTACGGGCAGCGTGGGAGGTATAGTGAGCAGTTCTTC.

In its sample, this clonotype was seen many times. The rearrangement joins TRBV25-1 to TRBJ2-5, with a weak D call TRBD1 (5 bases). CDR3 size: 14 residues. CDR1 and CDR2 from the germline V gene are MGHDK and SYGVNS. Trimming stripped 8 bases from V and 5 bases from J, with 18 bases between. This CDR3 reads CASQIIDRPETQYF. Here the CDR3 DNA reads TGTGCCAGCCAGATTATCGACAGACCCGAGACCCAGTACTTC.

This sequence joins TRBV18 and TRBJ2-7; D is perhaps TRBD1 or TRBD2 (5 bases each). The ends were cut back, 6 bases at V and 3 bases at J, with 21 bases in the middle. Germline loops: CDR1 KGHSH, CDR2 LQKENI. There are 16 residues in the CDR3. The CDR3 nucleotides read TGTGCCAGCTCCCCCCCAGGGACCCCGAGGGGCTACGAGCAGTACTTC. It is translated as CASSPPGTPRGYEQYF. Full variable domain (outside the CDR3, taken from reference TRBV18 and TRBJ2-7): NAGVMQNPRHLVRRRGQEARLRCSPMKGHSHVYWYRQLPEEGLKFMVYLQKENIIDESGMPKERFSAEFPKEGPSILRIQQVVRGDSAAYFCASSPPGTPRGYEQYFGPGTRLTVT.

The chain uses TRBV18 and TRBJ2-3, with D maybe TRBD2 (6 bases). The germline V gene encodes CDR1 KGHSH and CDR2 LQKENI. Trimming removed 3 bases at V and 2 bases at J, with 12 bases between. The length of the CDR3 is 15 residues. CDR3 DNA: TGTGCCAGCTCACCGGGCGCGGGATACACAGATACGCAGTATTTT. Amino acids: CASSPGAGYTDTQYF. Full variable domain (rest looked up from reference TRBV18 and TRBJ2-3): NAGVMQNPRHLVRRRGQEARLRCSPMKGHSHVYWYRQLPEEGLKFMVYLQKENIIDESGMPKERFSAEFPKEGPSILRIQQVVRGDSAAYFCASSPGAGYTDTQYFGPGTRLTVL.

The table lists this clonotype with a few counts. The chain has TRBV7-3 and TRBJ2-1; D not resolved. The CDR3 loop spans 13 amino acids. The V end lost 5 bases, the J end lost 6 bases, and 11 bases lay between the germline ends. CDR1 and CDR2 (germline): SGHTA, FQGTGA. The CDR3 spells CASSPSLGNEQFF. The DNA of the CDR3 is TGTGCCAGCAGCCCTTCGCTGGGCAATGAGCAGTTCTTC.

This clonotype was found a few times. The CDR3 loop reads CASILGVSSYNEQFF. For the CDR3, the DNA is TGTGCCAGCATCTTGGGTGTGAGCTCCTACAATGAGCAGTTCTTC. The chain uses TRBV7-2 and TRBJ2-1; D gene uncertain. Trimming removed 7 bases from V and 0 bases from J, with 13 bases in between. Germline CDR1 and CDR2: SGHTA and FQGNSA. This CDR3 is built from 15 residues.

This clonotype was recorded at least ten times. CDR3 protein: CAIKFGLATEQFF. For the CDR3, the DNA is TGTGCCATCAAATTTGGGTTAGCCACTGAGCAGTTCTTC. The J gene is TRBJ2-1, the V gene TRBV28, with D unclear. Germline CDR1 MDHEN, CDR2 SYDVKM. V was shortened by 10 bases and J by 9 bases, with 19 bases between the two germline ends. CDR3 length: 13 residues.

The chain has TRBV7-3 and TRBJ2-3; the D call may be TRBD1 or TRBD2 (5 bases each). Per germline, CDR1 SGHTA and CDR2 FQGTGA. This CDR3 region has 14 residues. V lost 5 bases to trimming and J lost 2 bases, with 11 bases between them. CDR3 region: CASSTRGPTDTQYF. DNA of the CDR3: TGTGCCAGCAGCACCCGGGGCCCCACAGATACGCAGTATTTT.

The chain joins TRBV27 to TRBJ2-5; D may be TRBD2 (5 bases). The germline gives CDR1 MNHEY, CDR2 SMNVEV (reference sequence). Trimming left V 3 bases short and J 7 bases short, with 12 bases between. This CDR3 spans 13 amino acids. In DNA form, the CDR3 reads TGTGCCAGCAGTTTTATACTTGAGGGGACCCAGTACTTC. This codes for CASSFILEGTQYF.

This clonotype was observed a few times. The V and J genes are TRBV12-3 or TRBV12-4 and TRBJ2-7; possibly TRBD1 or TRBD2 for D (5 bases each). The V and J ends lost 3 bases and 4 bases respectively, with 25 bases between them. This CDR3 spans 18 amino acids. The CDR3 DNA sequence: TGTGCCAGCAGTTTCGAGGGGCGTAGGGTCACAGGCCTGTACGAGCAGTACTTC. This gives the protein CASSFEGRRVTGLYEQYF.

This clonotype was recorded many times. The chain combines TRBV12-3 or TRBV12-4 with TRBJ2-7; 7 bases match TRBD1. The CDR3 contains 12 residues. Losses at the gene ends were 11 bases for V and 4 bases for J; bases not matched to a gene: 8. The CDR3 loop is CASTGMEYEQYF. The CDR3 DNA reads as TGTGCCTCGACAGGGATGGAATACGAGCAGTACTTC.

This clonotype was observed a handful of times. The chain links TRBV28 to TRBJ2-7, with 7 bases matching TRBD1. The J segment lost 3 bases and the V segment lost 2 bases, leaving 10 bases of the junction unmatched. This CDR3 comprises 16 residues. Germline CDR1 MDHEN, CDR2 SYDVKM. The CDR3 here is CASSLRGRLAFYEQYF. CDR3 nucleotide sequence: TGTGCCAGCAGTTTAAGGGGGCGGCTAGCCTTCTACGAGCAGTACTTC.

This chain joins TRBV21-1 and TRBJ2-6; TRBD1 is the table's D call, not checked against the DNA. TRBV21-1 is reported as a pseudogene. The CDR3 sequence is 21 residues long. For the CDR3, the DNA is TGTGCCAGCAGCAAAACTCAGACCCTAGGACAGGGGGCTCCTGGGGCCAACGTCCTGACTTTC. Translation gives CASSKTQTLGQGAPGANVLTF.

The CDR3 region is CATDTGSTDTQYF. The CDR3 nucleotides are TGTGCCACCGATACAGGGAGCACAGATACGCAGTATTTT. This chain links TRBV10-3 with TRBJ2-3, with a weak D call TRBD1 (6 bases). Germline CDR1 and CDR2: ENHRY and SYGVKD. The CDR3 spans 13 residues. The ends were cut back, 10 bases at V and 0 bases at J, with 11 bases in the middle.

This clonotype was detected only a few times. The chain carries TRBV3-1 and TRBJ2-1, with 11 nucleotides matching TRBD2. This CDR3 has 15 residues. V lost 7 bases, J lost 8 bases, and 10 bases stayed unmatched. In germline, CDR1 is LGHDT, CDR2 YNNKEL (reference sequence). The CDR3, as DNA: TGTGCCAGCAAGAAATTGACTAGCGGGAAGCATGAGCAGTTCTTC. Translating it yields CASKKLTSGKHEQFF.

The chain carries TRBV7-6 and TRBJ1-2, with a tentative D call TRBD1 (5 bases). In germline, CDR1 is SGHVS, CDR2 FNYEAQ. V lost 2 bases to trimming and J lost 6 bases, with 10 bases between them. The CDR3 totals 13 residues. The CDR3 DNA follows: TGTGCCAGCAGCTTATTCTGGGGCGATGGCTACACCTTC. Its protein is CASSLFWGDGYTF. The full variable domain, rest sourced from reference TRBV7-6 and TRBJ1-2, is GAGVSQSPRYKVTKRGQDVALRCDPISGHVSLYWYRQALGQGPEFLTYFNYEAQQDKSGLPNDRFSAERPEGSISTLTIQRTEQRDSAMYRCASSLFWGDGYTFGSGTRLTVV.

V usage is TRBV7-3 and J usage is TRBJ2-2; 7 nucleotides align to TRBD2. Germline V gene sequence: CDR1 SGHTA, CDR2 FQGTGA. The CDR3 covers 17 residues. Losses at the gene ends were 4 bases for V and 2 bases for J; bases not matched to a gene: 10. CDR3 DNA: TGTGCCAGCAGCTCGAGTCGGAGCGGGATAAACACCGGGGAGCTGTTTTTT. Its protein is CASSSSRSGINTGELFF. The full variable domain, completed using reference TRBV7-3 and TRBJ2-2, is GAGVSQTPSNKVTEKGKYVELRCDPISGHTALYWYRQSLGQGPEFLIYFQGTGAADDSGLPNDRFFAVRPEGSVSTLKIQRTERGDSAVYLCASSSSRSGINTGELFFGEGSRLTVL.